The 11 T cell receptor beta chains in this list originate from one sample, sequenced in a study of radiotherapy plus CTLA-4 blockade in lung cancer. The method was immunoSEQ multiplex PCR; TCRdb's version includes in-frame clones alone and lacks a portion of them. The table shows 9,500 to 15,000 clones, with about 88% occurring only once. Material: peripheral blood, obtained from a patient treated with radiotherapy plus ipilimumab. These receptors were obtained from a human donor with non-small cell lung cancer that progressed on radiotherapy plus ipilimumab.

J is TRBJ1-4 and V is TRBV5-1; D is undetermined. The CDR3 sequence is 16 residues long. V dropped 1 base and J dropped 4 bases, with 14 bases sitting between them. Germline values: CDR1 SGHRS, CDR2 YFSETQ. The CDR3: CASSLRPIEGNEKLFF. CDR3 coding DNA: TGCGCCAGCAGCTTGAGGCCTATCGAGGGTAATGAAAAACTGTTTTTT.

The CDR3 region has the DNA TGTGCCAGCAGCCAAGATAGGCGGGGGGGGAAGGATACGCAGTATTTT. Protein sequence: CASSQDRRGGKDTQYF. The V and J genes are TRBV4-2 and TRBJ2-3; 9 bases line up with TRBD2. This CDR3 comprises 16 residues. Germline assignment: CDR1 LGHNA and CDR2 YNFKEQ. Losses at the gene ends were 0 bases for V and 6 bases for J; bases not matched to a gene: 7.

The sample holds one count of this clone. The V call is TRBV13, the J call TRBJ2-5; D is perhaps TRBD2 (7 bases). Trimming cost V 5 bases and J 7 bases, with 17 bases left between them. Germline V CDR1 and CDR2: PRHDT, FYEKMQ (reference sequence). The length of the CDR3 is 14 residues. The CDR3 region is CASSREGGHGTQYF. The CDR3, as DNA: TGTGCCAGCAGCCGAGAGGGGGGGCATGGGACCCAGTACTTC.

This chain joins TRBV13 and TRBJ2-1; a weak D match, TRBD2 (6 bases). Trimming pared 7 bases from V and 9 bases from J, leaving 16 bases between. CDR3 length: 13 amino acids. CDR1 is PRHDT and CDR2 is FYEKMQ in the germline V gene (reference sequence). CDR3 region: CASTPRRGSEQFF. The CDR3 DNA sequence: TGTGCCAGCACCCCTCGGCGGGGTAGTGAGCAGTTCTTC.

V gene TRBV7-9 combines with J gene TRBJ1-4, with 8 nucleotides matching TRBD1. The CDR3 contains 15 residues. Per germline, CDR1 SEHNR and CDR2 FQNEAQ (reference sequence). V gave up 1 base and J gave up 7 bases; unmatched junction bases: 5. CDR3 amino acids: CASSLGQGAVEKLFF. The CDR3 nucleotides are TGTGCCAGCAGCTTAGGGCAGGGGGCCGTTGAAAAACTGTTTTTT.

V and J are TRBV21-1 and TRBJ1-5; the table's D gene call, TRBD1, was not cross checked with the DNA. TRBV21-1 is a known pseudogene. CDR3 length: 15 residues. For the CDR3, the DNA is TGTGCCAGCAGCACCCACTCCAGGGACAATCAGCCCCAGCATTTT. Translating gives CASSTHSRDNQPQHF.

A few counts support this clone. V usage is TRBV18 and J usage is TRBJ2-7, with D perhaps matching TRBD1 (5 bases). This CDR3 spans 14 amino acids. Per germline, CDR1 KGHSH and CDR2 LQKENI. Trimming cost V 2 bases and J 0 bases, with 8 bases left between them. CDR3 DNA: TGTGCCAGCTCACCAGGCAGGGACTCCTACGAGCAGTACTTC. Protein: CASSPGRDSYEQYF.

The rearrangement uses TRBV9 and TRBJ2-3, with D possibly TRBD2 on 6 matching bases. Germline CDR1 reads SGDLS; CDR2 reads YYNGEE. V lost 0 bases to trimming and J lost 6 bases, with 14 bases between them. This CDR3 has 15 amino acids. DNA for the CDR3: TGTGCCAGCAGCGTAGCGGGGGAGTCTGGGGATACGCAGTATTTT. Its translation is CASSVAGESGDTQYF.

As DNA, the CDR3 is TGTGCCAGCTCACTTGACAAACGCACAGATACGCAGTATTTT. Protein: CASSLDKRTDTQYF. This rearrangement joins TRBV18 to TRBJ2-3; D uncertain. V was clipped by 4 bases and J by 1 base, with 9 bases between them. Germline CDR1 is KGHSH and CDR2 is LQKENI. The CDR3 is made up of 14 amino acids.

J is TRBJ1-1 and V is TRBV19, with no clear D. This CDR3 has 17 residues. V was pared by 5 bases and J by 2 bases, with 21 bases between. CDR1 and CDR2 (germline): LNHDA, SQIVND (reference sequence). The CDR3 sequence: CASSGRQVLSSNTEAFF. The CDR3 DNA reads as TGTGCCAGTAGTGGTCGCCAAGTCTTGAGTTCTAACACTGAAGCTTTCTTT.

The gene calls are TRBV18 and TRBJ1-1; possibly TRBD1 for D (5 bases). There are 16 residues in the CDR3. V lost 0 bases, J lost 0 bases, and 11 bases lay in between. Germline V CDR1 and CDR2: KGHSH, LQKENI. CDR3 in amino acids: CASSPPGRNMNTEAFF. CDR3 nucleotide sequence: TGTGCCAGCTCACCACCGGGACGGAACATGAACACTGAAGCTTTCTTT.